This record looks at one TCR beta chain sequence and its context. Its antigen is not identified. Other DNA sequences in this sample translate to the same CDR3. How the authors handled the data: After removing out-of-frame reads, 2 million to 2.5 million distinct TCRbeta sequences remained. Profiled with immunoSEQ multiplex PCR; TCRdb holds only in-frame clones, not every one. D and trimming were read from the DNA, whereas the V and J calls and clone size are those reported in that table. The sample lists approximately 52,000 clones, 78% occurring once. Single viable CD3+CD4+CD8-CD45RO+ cells were sorted as the memory CD4+ T cells. Serostatus was set by detecting CMV pp150, pp28, p38, p52 IgG. After thawing, CD4+ T cells were positively selected. This sample is drawn from a study of memory CD4+ T cells and cytomegalovirus serostatus. Findings and limits, study-wide: About two fifths of the roughly 150 known CMV-associated TCRbeta sequences appeared in CD4+ memory.

Germline assignment: CDR1 LGHNA and CDR2 YNFKEQ. V trimming: 1 base; J trimming: 4 bases; junction bases outside the gene matches: 0. This CDR3 is 15 amino acids long. This chain uses TRBV4-2 with TRBJ2-7, with 14 bases aligning to TRBD2. Sequencing was carried out using memory CD4+ T cells from blood. The sequence was collected from an adult in good health and CMV-seronegative. Here the CDR3 DNA reads TGTGCCAGCAGCCAAGGGACTAGCGGGGGGTACGAGCAGTACTTC. Protein product: CASSQGTSGGYEQYF.